This T cell receptor (beta chain) came from a study of cytomegalovirus exposure and HLA in healthy donors. Study background: Unique TCR beta sequences numbering some 120 million came from 190 million or so T cells in an earlier analysis. Study findings and constraints: Associated with cytomegalovirus, according to the listing, were around 160 TCR beta chains. With further analysis later on, most CMV-associated TCR beta chains appeared HLA-restricted. Follow-up analysis seemed to connect common viral pathogens with several of the most significant clusters identified.

Trimming removed 7 bases from V and 4 bases from J; junction bases left unmatched: 13. Germline V CDR1 and CDR2: MDHEN, SYDVKM. CDR3 length: 15 amino acids. Primers for the PCR totalled 60 Vbeta and 13 Jbeta. Repertoires were generated with immunoSEQ multiplex PCR, while TCRdb's copy carries only in-frame clones and drops some. The sample lists about 190,000 clones, 65% to 90% occurring once. About this clone itself: Its antigen is not identified.

The sequencing input was PBMCs. The sequence was obtained from a woman in her twenties or thirties in good health and CMV-seronegative. The chain carries TRBV28 and TRBJ2-7; 7 positions agree with TRBD1. CDR3 bases: TGTGCCAGCACTCCCTCTAGGGGGCAAATATACGAGCAGTACTTC. It specifies CASTPSRGQIYEQYF.